This T cell receptor (beta chain) was sequenced for a study of blood T cell repertoires in COVID-19. Study-wide context: The samples span acute and convalescent COVID-19 from the United States, Italy and Spain.

Cohort allocation depended upon clinical history that participants reported. In Cohort 3, a recovered donor had either two negative PCRs, clearance, or symptom resolution. CDR3 length equals 15 residues. The trim removed 5 bases at V and 2 bases at J, leaving 5 bases unmatched. Per germline, CDR1 MNHEY and CDR2 SMNVEV (reference sequence). The repertoire was sequenced with immunoSEQ multiplex PCR; TCRdb's copy has only in-frame clones and lacks some. The sample includes 200,000 or so clones, 80% to 85% of them seen just once. This chain connects TRBV27 to TRBJ1-5, with 8 bases matching TRBD1. The specimen sequenced was PBMCs or T cells enriched from blood (not recorded which). The TCR sequence derives from a middle-aged man who had recovered from COVID-19. Written as DNA, the CDR3 is TGTGCCAGCAGTCCAGGGGGCCTTGGCAATCAGCCCCAGCATTTT. Translated: CASSPGGLGNQPQHF.